A selection of T cell receptor beta chains follows, all from one sample in a study of technical replicates of blood from a handful of donors. The method was immunoSEQ multiplex PCR; TCRdb's version includes in-frame clones alone and lacks a portion of them. The sample has 51,000 or so clones, around nine tenths seen once. Sequencing was done on a sample of PBMCs. The receptors derive from a human donor in good health. Some clones in this sample may be carry-over from other donors' samples. The conserved cysteine and the conserved F or W are not part of the CDR3 here. Each record gives: V gene, D gene, J gene, CDR3 protein. D genes are given only for firm matches.

v_gene: TRBV29-1
d_gene: -
j_gene: TRBJ2-3
CDR3aa: SASKTGTNTDTQY

v_gene: TRBV28
d_gene: -
j_gene: TRBJ1-5
CDR3aa: ASSFGDRSNQPQH

v_gene: TRBV6-5
d_gene: -
j_gene: TRBJ2-2
CDR3aa: ASSYISGGELF

v_gene: TRBV6-6
d_gene: -
j_gene: TRBJ2-4
CDR3aa: ASSSGPNIQY

v_gene: TRBV6-5
d_gene: -
j_gene: TRBJ1-4
CDR3aa: ASRNRDEKLF

v_gene: TRBV25-1
d_gene: TRBD1
j_gene: TRBJ1-1
CDR3aa: ASSAPGQGNTEAF

v_gene: TRBV6-1
d_gene: TRBD1
j_gene: TRBJ1-5
CDR3aa: ASSEYLTGGQPQH

v_gene: TRBV6-5
d_gene: -
j_gene: TRBJ1-1
CDR3aa: ASSLQKNTEAF

v_gene: TRBV4-2
d_gene: -
j_gene: TRBJ2-5
CDR3aa: ASSQDPEGWETQY

v_gene: TRBV5-4
d_gene: TRBD2
j_gene: TRBJ2-5
CDR3aa: ASSTYSGRGQETQY

v_gene: TRBV2
d_gene: -
j_gene: TRBJ2-3
CDR3aa: ASKVGTSTDTQY

v_gene: TRBV5-3
d_gene: -
j_gene: TRBJ2-5
CDR3aa: ARMGGVIQETQY

v_gene: TRBV6-5
d_gene: TRBD1
j_gene: TRBJ1-1
CDR3aa: ASSARDRATEAF

v_gene: TRBV27
d_gene: -
j_gene: TRBJ1-2
CDR3aa: ASSSQGRVYT

v_gene: TRBV7-2
d_gene: TRBD2
j_gene: TRBJ2-4
CDR3aa: ASSSTSGPWDIQY

v_gene: TRBV11-2
d_gene: -
j_gene: TRBJ2-7
CDR3aa: ASSRPGWSSSYEQY

v_gene: TRBV6-5
d_gene: TRBD1
j_gene: TRBJ1-4
CDR3aa: ASRGRTGGHEKLF

v_gene: TRBV5-8
d_gene: -
j_gene: TRBJ1-4
CDR3aa: ASSWSATNEKLF

v_gene: TRBV4-3
d_gene: TRBD2
j_gene: TRBJ2-7
CDR3aa: ASSPGTSGATYEQY

v_gene: TRBV27
d_gene: TRBD1
j_gene: TRBJ1-5
CDR3aa: ASSPVYRGRGQPQH

v_gene: TRBV7-2
d_gene: TRBD2
j_gene: TRBJ2-1
CDR3aa: ASSLTHLAGVEYNEQF

v_gene: TRBV5-1
d_gene: TRBD2
j_gene: TRBJ2-1
CDR3aa: ASSPGAGYNEQF

v_gene: TRBV27
d_gene: -
j_gene: TRBJ1-4
CDR3aa: ASSADWNEKLF

v_gene: TRBV6-5
d_gene: TRBD2
j_gene: TRBJ2-3
CDR3aa: ASSYGAGESSDTQY

v_gene: TRBV7-6
d_gene: -
j_gene: TRBJ2-7
CDR3aa: ASSSPWGQNEQY

v_gene: TRBV6-5
d_gene: -
j_gene: TRBJ2-7
CDR3aa: ASSYLAGAGEQY

v_gene: TRBV5-1
d_gene: -
j_gene: TRBJ1-1
CDR3aa: ASSQAGGYTEAF

v_gene: TRBV7-9
d_gene: -
j_gene: TRBJ1-1
CDR3aa: ASSLISGMNTEAF

v_gene: TRBV18
d_gene: TRBD1
j_gene: TRBJ2-7
CDR3aa: ASSSGQAGVEQY

v_gene: TRBV18
d_gene: TRBD1
j_gene: TRBJ1-2
CDR3aa: ASSPGQEVNYGYT

v_gene: TRBV7-9
d_gene: TRBD1
j_gene: TRBJ2-3
CDR3aa: AVIDRGRDTDTQY

v_gene: TRBV7-2
d_gene: TRBD1
j_gene: TRBJ2-1
CDR3aa: ASSLDRPPREQF

v_gene: TRBV6-1
d_gene: -
j_gene: TRBJ2-7
CDR3aa: ASDSYREQY

v_gene: TRBV6-6
d_gene: -
j_gene: TRBJ2-1
CDR3aa: ASSYAQLAPSEQF

v_gene: TRBV5-1
d_gene: TRBD1
j_gene: TRBJ2-7
CDR3aa: ASSTVLAAGGRGIAEQY

v_gene: TRBV5-6
d_gene: TRBD1
j_gene: TRBJ1-1
CDR3aa: ASRPGTGWMNTEAF

v_gene: TRBV7-6
d_gene: -
j_gene: TRBJ2-2
CDR3aa: ASSLEVAANTGELF